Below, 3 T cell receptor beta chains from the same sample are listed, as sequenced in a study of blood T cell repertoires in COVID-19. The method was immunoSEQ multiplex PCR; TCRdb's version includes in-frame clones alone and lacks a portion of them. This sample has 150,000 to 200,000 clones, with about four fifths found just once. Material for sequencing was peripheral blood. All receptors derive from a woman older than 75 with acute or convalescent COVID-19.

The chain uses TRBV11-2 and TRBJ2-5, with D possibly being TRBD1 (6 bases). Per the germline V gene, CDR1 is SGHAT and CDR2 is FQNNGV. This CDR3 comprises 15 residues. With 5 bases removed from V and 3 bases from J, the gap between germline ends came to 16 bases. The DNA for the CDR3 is TGTGCCAGCAGCATCCGGGTAACAGGGAAAGAGACCCAGTACTTC. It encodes CASSIRVTGKETQYF.

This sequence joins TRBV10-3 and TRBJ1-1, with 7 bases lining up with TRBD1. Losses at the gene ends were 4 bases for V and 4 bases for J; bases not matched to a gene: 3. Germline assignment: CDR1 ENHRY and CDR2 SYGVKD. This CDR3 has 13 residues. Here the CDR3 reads CAISGTGGTEAFF. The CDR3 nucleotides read TGTGCCATCAGTGGGACAGGCGGCACTGAAGCTTTCTTT.

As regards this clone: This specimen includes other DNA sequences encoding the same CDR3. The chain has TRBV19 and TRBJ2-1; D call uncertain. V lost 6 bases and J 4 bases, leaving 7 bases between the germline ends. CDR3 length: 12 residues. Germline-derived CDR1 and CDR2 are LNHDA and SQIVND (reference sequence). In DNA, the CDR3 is TGTGCCAGTAGCCCCCTTTACAATGAGCAGTTCTTC. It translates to CASSPLYNEQFF.